Below are 8 T cell receptor beta chains sequenced from a single sample in a study of T cells expressing NK-cell markers. TCRdb re-called the 5' RACE reads; one entry per CDR3 protein, DNA not given. The specimen's table records 500,000 to 700,000 distinct CDR3 sequences. Specimen: blood T cells: a sorted CD56 or NKG2C T cell subset, CD4+ or CD8+ T cells, or bulk PBMC T cells (not recorded which). The origin of the receptors is a man younger than 35 in good health.

The chain combines TRBV10-2 with TRBJ1-5. This CDR3 region has 14 residues. CDR1 and CDR2 (germline): WSHSY, SAAADI. The chain's CDR3 is CASSDDDVQLPQHF.

The chain recombines TRBV30 with TRBJ2-5; TCRdb gives TRBD2 as the D gene, but with no DNA this cannot be confirmed. CDR1 is GTSNPN and CDR2 is SVGIG in the germline V gene (reference sequence). The length of the CDR3 is 16 residues. The CDR3 loop is CAWSVLSGPNQETQYF. Complete variable domain (other parts from reference TRBV30 and TRBJ2-5): SQTIHQWPATLVQPVGSPLSLECTVEGTSNPNLYWYRQAAGRGLQLLFYSVGIGQISSEVPQNLSASRPQDRQFILSSKKLLLSDSGFYLCAWSVLSGPNQETQYFGPGTRLLVL.

V usage is TRBV20-1 and J usage is TRBJ1-6; TCRdb lists TRBD1, though no DNA is available to test this call. This CDR3 spans 15 amino acids. Germline V gene lookup returns CDR1 DFQATT and CDR2 SNEGSKA (reference sequence). CDR3 amino acids: CSARARDSYNSPLHF.

J is TRBJ2-5 and V is TRBV11-2; without DNA, the TCRdb call of TRBD2 cannot be checked. Germline V gene sequence: CDR1 SGHAT, CDR2 FQNNGV. CDR3 size: 15 residues. The CDR3 spells CASSLEEAGAETQYF.

The chain couples TRBV25-1 to TRBJ2-4; the TCRdb call, TRBD1, lacks DNA for checking. The CDR3 length is 16 residues. Germline assignment: CDR1 MGHDK and CDR2 SYGVNS. CDR3 loop: CASSEEGTGGKNIQYF. The full variable domain, completed using reference TRBV25-1 and TRBJ2-4, is EADIYQTPRYLVIGTGKKITLECSQTMGHDKMYWYQQDPGMELHLIHYSYGVNSTEKGDLSSESTVSRIRTEHFPLTLESARPSHTSQYLCASSEEGTGGKNIQYFGAGTRLSVL.

This chain links TRBV11-3 with TRBJ2-2; TCRdb selects TRBD1, and the lack of DNA leaves this call unchecked. CDR1 SGHNT and CDR2 YENEEA come from the germline V gene. The CDR3 runs to 15 residues. The CDR3 sequence is CASTSRDRNTGELFF.

CDR3 amino acids: CASSPAGGQGVTGELFF. The rearrangement uses TRBV5-4 and TRBJ2-2; TCRdb's D call, TRBD1, is unchecked because there is no DNA. The CDR3 totals 17 residues. From germline, CDR1 is SGHNT and CDR2 YYREEE (reference sequence). Based on the CDR3 plus reference TRBV5-4 and TRBJ2-2, the full variable domain is ETGVTQSPTHLIKTRGQQVTLRCSSQSGHNTVSWYQQALGQGPQFIFQYYREEENGRGNFPPRFSGLQFPNYSSELNVNALELDDSALYLCASSPAGGQGVTGELFFGEGSRLTVL.

V is TRBV29-1 and J is TRBJ2-3; the D gene TCRdb calls, TRBD1, cannot be checked with no DNA. The CDR3 loop spans 14 amino acids. Germline V CDR1 and CDR2: SQVTM, ANQGSEA. This chain's CDR3 is CSFIDTGGTDTQYF.